These 22 T cell receptor beta chains share one sample of origin, sequenced in a study of early T cells in non-severe SARS-CoV-2 infection. Using its own MiXCR run on the 5' RACE reads, TCRdb lists one record per CDR3 protein. The data show tens of thousands of distinct CDR3 sequences, with more than 8.5% seen just once and roughly a sixth held by the top ten. The sample was whole blood. These receptors were taken from an adult who was a healthcare worker with PCR-confirmed SARS-CoV-2 infection or an uninfected control (not recorded which).

This clonotype was recorded a few times. J is TRBJ2-1 and V is TRBV30; D is uncertain. This CDR3 comprises 11 residues. The germline V gene encodes CDR1 GTSNPN and CDR2 SVGIG (reference sequence). V was shortened by 1 base and J by 6 bases, with 4 bases between the two germline ends. CDR3 nucleotides: TGTGCCTGGAGTGGGAGCAATGAGCAGTTCTTC. Its translation is CAWSGSNEQFF. Drawing the rest from reference TRBV30 and TRBJ2-1, the complete variable domain is SQTIHQWPATLVQPVGSPLSLECTVEGTSNPNLYWYRQAAGRGLQLLFYSVGIGQISSEVPQNLSASRPQDRQFILSSKKLLLSDSGFYLCAWSGSNEQFFGPGTRLTVL.

This clonotype was observed at least ten times. This chain uses TRBV19 with TRBJ2-5, with D perhaps TRBD2 (6 bases). This CDR3 region has 12 residues. V lost 10 bases and J lost 2, with 11 bases in between. CDR1 and CDR2 (germline): LNHDA, SQIVND (reference sequence). CDR3 amino acids: CATRTTQETQYF. The DNA for the CDR3 is TGTGCCACAAGGACTACTCAAGAGACCCAGTACTTC.

This clonotype came up many times. The rearrangement links TRBV7-2 to TRBJ2-3; D assignment may be TRBD1 or TRBD2 (5 bases each). The CDR3 has 14 residues. V lost 4 bases and J lost 6, with 14 bases in between. Germline CDR1 SGHTA, CDR2 FQGNSA. The CDR3 here is CASSSHGGLDTQYF. In nucleotides, the CDR3 is TGTGCCAGCAGCTCCCATGGGGGTCTGGATACGCAGTATTTT.

The sample holds many counts of this clonotype. V gene TRBV11-2 combines with J gene TRBJ2-1; possibly TRBD1 for D (5 bases). Germline CDR1 reads SGHAT; CDR2 reads FQNNGV. Between the trimmed V and J ends, which lost 4 bases and 2 bases, there was a span of 9 bases. The CDR3 contains 14 residues. The CDR3 bases are TGTGCCAGCAGCTCATCGACAGCCTACAATGAGCAGTTCTTC. Translating gives CASSSSTAYNEQFF.

Ten or more counts support this clonotype. CDR3 bases: TGCAGTGCCAAACCTAGGACTAGCCGTTACAATGAGCAGTTCTTC. The encoded protein is CSAKPRTSRYNEQFF. V is TRBV20-1 and J is TRBJ2-1, with 8 bases aligning to TRBD2. Germline values: CDR1 DFQATT, CDR2 SNEGSKA (reference sequence). V lost 6 bases and J lost 4; bases outside the gene matches: 11. This CDR3 has 15 amino acids.

This sequence joins TRBV9 and TRBJ2-7; the match to TRBD1 covers 7 bases. The V gene end was trimmed by 4 bases and the J gene end by 1 base; junction bases not matched to a gene: 5. Germline V lookup: CDR1 SGDLS, CDR2 YYNGEE. The CDR3 extends over 14 amino acids. CDR3 bases: TGTGCCAGCAGCCCCCGACAGGGATCCTACGAGCAGTACTTC. This encodes CASSPRQGSYEQYF. The whole variable domain, filled in from reference TRBV9 and TRBJ2-7, reads DSGVTQTPKHLITATGQRVTLRCSPRSGDLSVYWYQQSLDQGLQFLIQYYNGEERAKGNILERFSAQQFPDLHSELNLSSLELGDSALYFCASSPRQGSYEQYFGPGTRLTVT.

Concerning this clonotype itself: A much more abundant neighbour one base away suggests this may be a read error. This chain connects TRBV28 to TRBJ2-1; D is unresolved. Germline V CDR1 and CDR2: MDHEN, SYDVKM. The CDR3 contains 12 residues. The CDR3 nucleotides are TGTGTCAGCAGTTTGTCCGTTTATGAGCAGTTCTTC. Its protein product is CVSSLSVYEQFF. The full variable domain, rest sourced from reference TRBV28 and TRBJ2-1, is DVKVTQSSRYLVKRTGEKVFLECVQDMDHENMFWYRQDPGLGLRLIYFSYDVKMKEKGDIPEGYSVSREKKERFSLILESASTNQTSMYLCVSSLSVYEQFFGPGTRLTVL.

This clonotype was seen a handful of times. The chain couples TRBV7-2 to TRBJ1-1; 8 nucleotides line up with TRBD1. Losses at the gene ends were 1 base for V and 7 bases for J; bases not matched to a gene: 11. CDR1 and CDR2 (germline): SGHTA, FQGNSA. The length of the CDR3 is 16 residues. Here the CDR3 reads CASSLVAGGRRGEAFF. The CDR3 region has the DNA TGTGCCAGCAGCTTAGTGGCAGGGGGCCGCAGGGGTGAAGCTTTCTTT.

This clonotype showed up many times. The chain links TRBV6-6 to TRBJ2-1; D might be TRBD1 (6 bases). Germline loops: CDR1 MNHNY, CDR2 SVGAGI (reference sequence). V dropped 2 bases and J dropped 10 bases, with 6 bases sitting between them. There are 11 residues in the CDR3. In DNA, the CDR3 is TGTGCCAGCAGTTACGACAGGGAGCAGTTCTTC. Translation: CASSYDREQFF.

This clonotype was picked up a small number of times. V and J are TRBV7-2 and TRBJ2-6; maybe TRBD1 (7 bases). Deletions cut 1 base from V and 3 bases from J, with 16 bases between. The germline CDR1 and CDR2 sequences are SGHTA and FQGNSA. CDR3 size: 18 residues. The CDR3 reads CASSLVPRGRNGANVLTF. The CDR3 nucleotides read TGTGCCAGCAGCTTAGTCCCCAGGGGGAGGAATGGGGCCAACGTCCTGACTTTC.

This sequence joins TRBV12-5 and TRBJ2-7; D perhaps matches TRBD1 (6 bases). Germline V gene data show CDR1 as LGHNT and CDR2 as FRNRAP. The CDR3 totals 16 residues. V shed 3 bases and J shed 4 bases, with 19 bases lying between them. CDR3 coding DNA: TGTGCTAGTGGTTTCTCCTCACACAGGGATGGGTACGAGCAGTACTTC. It specifies CASGFSSHRDGYEQYF.

This clonotype was detected ten times or more. This sequence joins TRBV5-1 and TRBJ2-1; the D is unclear. The V end was cut by 0 bases, the J end by 4 bases, with 11 bases between. This CDR3 region has 15 residues. CDR1 is SGHRS and CDR2 is YFSETQ in the germline V gene. In DNA, the CDR3 is TGCGCCAGCAGCTTGGGAGGCACCCTTTACAATGAGCAGTTCTTC. As protein: CASSLGGTLYNEQFF.

This chain joins TRBV28 and TRBJ2-5, with D possibly being TRBD1 (5 bases). Trimming took off 2 bases at V and 2 bases at J, with 12 bases between the two ends. The CDR3 is made up of 15 amino acids. Germline V CDR1 and CDR2: MDHEN, SYDVKM. CDR3: CASSLRGTVQETQYF. CDR3 nucleotide sequence: TGTGCCAGCAGTTTAAGGGGTACAGTGCAAGAGACCCAGTACTTC.

This clonotype was counted at least ten times. The rearrangement joins TRBV20-1 to TRBJ2-2; TRBD2 might be the D (6 bases). Germline V gene lookup returns CDR1 DFQATT and CDR2 SNEGSKA (reference sequence). Trimming removed 6 bases from V and 1 base from J, with 12 bases in between. This CDR3 region has 14 residues. As DNA, the CDR3 is TGCAGTGCCTTGGCGGGAAAGAACACCGGGGAGCTGTTTTTT. Its translation: CSALAGKNTGELFF.

The table lists this clonotype with a few counts. V is TRBV20-1 and J is TRBJ2-3; D remains ambiguous. CDR3 length: 14 residues. The V end lost 3 bases, the J end lost 0 bases, and 10 bases lay between the germline ends. Germline lookup yields CDR1 DFQATT and CDR2 SNEGSKA (reference sequence). The CDR3 region has the DNA TGCAGTGCTAGCTCCGGTGCTAGCACAGATACGCAGTATTTT. It translates to CSASSGASTDTQYF.

In its sample, this clonotype was seen many times. The chain combines TRBV12-3 or TRBV12-4 with TRBJ2-1; 7 nucleotides match TRBD2. The CDR3 has 16 amino acids. The ends lost 2 bases at V and 3 bases at J; junction bases unmatched: 7. CDR3 loop: CASSLRDYKFYNEQFF. In DNA form, the CDR3 reads TGTGCCAGCAGTTTAAGGGACTACAAATTCTACAATGAGCAGTTCTTC.

The chain is built from TRBV12-3 or TRBV12-4 and TRBJ2-1; 8 bases match TRBD2. The CDR3 extends over 17 amino acids. V shed 1 base and J 7 bases; nucleotides not matched to a gene: 12. The CDR3 sequence is CASSLVRGSGMTNEQFF. CDR3 DNA: TGTGCCAGCAGTTTAGTGAGGGGTAGCGGGATGACGAATGAGCAGTTCTTC.

This clonotype was seen more than once but under ten times. V is TRBV5-6 and J is TRBJ1-1, with D maybe TRBD1 (6 bases). Germline assignment: CDR1 SGHDT and CDR2 YYEEEE. The germline V and J ends were trimmed by 4 bases and 1 base, with 14 bases remaining between them. The CDR3 covers 15 residues. The CDR3 nucleotides are TGTGCCAGCAGCCCCTTAGCGGACAGGAACACTGAAGCTTTCTTT. It encodes CASSPLADRNTEAFF.

The chain has TRBV28 and TRBJ2-2, with D unresolved. Per the germline V gene, CDR1 is MDHEN and CDR2 is SYDVKM. This CDR3 region has 11 residues. Trimming left V 6 bases short and J 7 bases short, with 6 bases between. The CDR3 nucleotides are TGTGCCAGCAGCTTCCGCGGGGAGCTGTTTTTT. It specifies CASSFRGELFF.

This clonotype was recorded at least ten times. The chain uses TRBV6-2 or TRBV6-3 and TRBJ2-7, with D possibly being TRBD2 (5 bases). Between the trimmed V and J ends, which lost 5 bases and 9 bases, there was a span of 11 bases. The CDR3 spans 11 residues. Germline lookup yields CDR1 MNHEY and CDR2 SVGEGT. The DNA for the CDR3 is TGTGCCAGCAGTGCCCGTGAGGGGCAGTACTTC. Encoded protein: CASSAREGQYF.

V gene TRBV20-1 combines with J gene TRBJ2-3, with TRBD2 matching 8 bases. Per the germline V gene, CDR1 is DFQATT and CDR2 is SNEGSKA (reference sequence). V shed 6 bases, J shed 3 bases, and the junction held 14 bases outside the gene matches. The CDR3 is made up of 16 amino acids. CDR3 coding DNA: TGCAGTGCCATACCGGCCAAGCGGGAGTGGACAGATACGCAGTATTTT. Its translation is CSAIPAKREWTDTQYF.

This clonotype was picked up many times. The gene calls are TRBV29-1 and TRBJ2-5; perhaps TRBD1 as D (6 bases). The germline V gene has CDR1 SQVTM and CDR2 ANQGSEA. This CDR3 region has 14 residues. V dropped 2 bases and J dropped 4 bases, with 14 bases sitting between them. CDR3 amino acids: CSVETSTGTETQYF. CDR3 DNA: TGCAGCGTTGAAACCAGCACAGGGACAGAGACCCAGTACTTC.